A selection of T cell receptor beta chains follows, all from one sample in a study of blood T cells in healthy people across ages. TCRdb analysed the 5' RACE reads with MiXCR anew, one entry per CDR3 protein. The sample lists 1.5 million to 2 million distinct CDR3 sequences, roughly 32% seen once, with around 10% in the top ten. Sequencing input: blood. These receptors all stem from a woman aged 25 to 39 in good health. Each CDR3 is given with its conserved first and last residue. D genes are given only for firm matches.

d_call cdr3_length j_call v_call cdr3_aa
- 16 TRBJ1-2 TRBV28 CASSSRHVPTGYGYTF
- 18 TRBJ2-3 TRBV4-1 CASSQGLQPEGYTDTQYF
- 15 TRBJ2-7 TRBV7-8 CASTATGFETYEQYF
- 13 TRBJ2-2 TRBV7-3 CASSFSDTGELFF
- 14 TRBJ2-1 TRBV20-1 CSARGTPSYNEQFF
- 15 TRBJ1-5 TRBV7-9 CASSHPGAPDQPQHF
- 14 TRBJ2-5 TRBV20-1 CSARRGPPKETQYF
TRBD2 17 TRBJ2-1 TRBV7-6 CASSWGTSGKGTNEQFF
- 19 TRBJ2-6 TRBV15 CATSRDFGRALSGANVLTF
- 16 TRBJ1-2 TRBV7-9 CASSPAGGRISYGYTF
TRBD2 14 TRBJ2-7 TRBV28 CASSSSGTLYGQYF
- 14 TRBJ2-1 TRBV7-3 CASSLSGGSNEQFF
- 15 TRBJ2-1 TRBV29-1 CSVKESSEVNNEQFF
TRBD1 14 TRBJ2-3 TRBV20-1 CSARGTGEADTQYF
- 16 TRBJ1-1 TRBV28 CASSNIGGGHSTEAFF
- 12 TRBJ1-2 TRBV30 CAGSARNYGYTF
- 16 TRBJ2-7 TRBV20-1 CSARDAAGPILYEQYF
- 13 TRBJ1-1 TRBV29-1 CSVDAGSLTEAFF
TRBD2 15 TRBJ2-3 TRBV20-1 CSALPSGGATDTQYF
TRBD2 14 TRBJ2-7 TRBV6-5 CASSLAGGPVRQYF
TRBD1 16 TRBJ2-1 TRBV28 CASSPMTGAHSNEQFF
- 13 TRBJ1-2 TRBV9 CASSPNHRDGYTF
- 15 TRBJ2-7 TRBV3-1 CASSPSPGTTYEQYF
TRBD1 15 TRBJ2-7 TRBV7-9 CASSLGTGAGYEQYF
- 14 TRBJ2-7 TRBV20-1 CSACLRGELYEQYF
- 15 TRBJ2-1 TRBV4-1 CASSQRAGLYNEQFF
TRBD1 15 TRBJ1-4 TRBV15 CATSRPDRDAEKLFF
- 16 TRBJ1-6 TRBV9 CASSVDTGSKNSPLHF
- 15 TRBJ2-3 TRBV9 CASSPSGVLPDTQYF
- 15 TRBJ1-2 TRBV12-3/TRBV12-4 CASSLDSLGNYGYTF
TRBD2 12 TRBJ2-1 TRBV11-3 CASSYPSGEQFF
TRBD2 18 TRBJ2-7 TRBV27 CASSPITSGSSFGYEQYF
TRBD2 20 TRBJ2-7 TRBV11-2 CASSSLGDSPGLGFRDEQYF
TRBD2 12 - TRBV29-1 CSGVLAGVEQYF
TRBD2 16 TRBJ2-1 TRBV3-1 CVSSQERLAGDNEQFF
- 14 TRBJ2-7 TRBV27 CASSLGRGRSEQYF
TRBD2 15 TRBJ2-7 TRBV4-2 CASSSWAGGADEQYF
- 12 TRBJ2-7 TRBV12-3/TRBV12-4 CASATGSYEQYF
TRBD1 15 TRBJ1-3 TRBV13 CASSVTGGSGNTIYF
- 13 TRBJ2-3 TRBV7-9 CASSFLERDTQYF
- 14 TRBJ2-5 TRBV2 CASSERRSEETQYF
TRBD1 16 TRBJ2-7 TRBV10-2 CASSESSSDRAYEQYF
- 13 TRBJ2-5 TRBV5-1 CASTIQRGETQYF
TRBD1 14 TRBJ1-2 TRBV20-1 CSASRGPSNYGYTF
- 15 TRBJ2-3 TRBV5-1 CASSLEGGSTDAQYF
- 13 TRBJ2-1 TRBV20-1 CSASVSRYNEQFF
TRBD2 16 TRBJ2-1 TRBV4-1 CASSQDLRGGNNEQFF
- 13 TRBJ2-5 TRBV3-1 CASSQDRWETQYF
- 15 TRBJ1-1 TRBV7-3 CASSSPRTPRTEAFF
- 18 TRBJ1-5 TRBV12-3/TRBV12-4 CASNTSGRGGTSNQPQHF
- 11 TRBJ2-1 TRBV29-1 CSAQSYNEQFF
TRBD2 20 TRBJ2-1 TRBV16 CASNQRGLADNPSSYNEQFF
- 15 TRBJ2-3 TRBV7-2 CASSSVPGLSDTQYF
TRBD1 15 TRBJ1-2 TRBV5-1 CPSSSPGQGGYGYTF
- 15 TRBJ2-7 TRBV28 CVSSFRGAGGYEQYF
- 15 TRBJ2-5 TRBV2 CASTREPTQGETQYF